What follows are 27 T cell receptor beta chains derived from one specimen sequenced in a study of shared clonotypes between healthy human individuals (dated by TCRdb to about 2020). The library came from the immunoSEQ multiplex PCR assay. TCRdb's version of the immuneACCESS table is confined to in-frame rearrangements and falls short of the full clone set. An unresolved V gene accounts for under half of the shortfall where checked; the remainder is of unknown origin. This sample comprises approximately 740,000 clones, about 91% of them detected only once. In total, the top ten clones hold less than 25% of the sample. CD8 naive samples were obtained by positive selection for CCR7 among CD45RO-negative cells, yielding a CD45RA+CCR7+ population from which TemRA cells were excluded. Material: naive CD8+ T cells sorted from blood. The cell subset or site label on this specimen signifies: CD45RA+CCR7+. Receptor source: a man younger than 45 in good health.

The rearrangement joins TRBV2 to TRBJ2-1; D ambiguous. V was shortened by 2 bases and J by 9 bases, with 8 bases between the two germline ends. CDR3 length: 12 amino acids. Germline V lookup: CDR1 SNHLY, CDR2 FYNNEI. CDR3 protein: CASSERISEQFF. The DNA of the CDR3 is TGTGCCAGCAGTGAAAGAATCAGTGAGCAGTTCTTC. The whole variable domain, filled in from reference TRBV2 and TRBJ2-1, reads EPEVTQTPSHQVTQMGQEVILRCVPISNHLYFYWYRQILGQKVEFLVSFYNNEISEKSEIFDDQFSVERPDGSNFTLKIRSTKLEDSAMYFCASSERISEQFFGPGTRLTVL.

V and J are TRBV21-1 and TRBJ2-7; the table's D call TRBD1 went unverified against the DNA. TRBV21-1 is termed a pseudogene. CDR3 length equals 14 residues. Here the CDR3 DNA reads TGTGCCAGCAGCAAAGATGACAGGGTATGGGAGCAGTACTTC. Encoded protein: CASSKDDRVWEQYF.

The chain is built from TRBV13 and TRBJ2-2; no firm D call. Germline CDR1 is PRHDT and CDR2 is FYEKMQ (reference sequence). CDR3 length equals 17 residues. V gave up 5 bases and J gave up 0 bases, with 16 bases separating them. CDR3 sequence (DNA): TGTGCCAGCAGCCCCCCCGCACAAGGCCCGAACACCGGGGAGCTGTTTTTT. Translated: CASSPPAQGPNTGELFF.

This sequence joins TRBV6-1 and TRBJ2-5; TRBD1 matches at 9 bases. V gave up 7 bases and J gave up 5 bases; unmatched junction bases: 11. The CDR3 runs 15 residues. The germline V gene encodes CDR1 MNHNS and CDR2 SASEGT. CDR3 nucleotide sequence: TGTGCCAGCACCTTATACAGGGGGCACGAGGAGACCCAGTACTTC. It yields the protein CASTLYRGHEETQYF.

The chain employs TRBV29-1 and TRBJ1-1; D is uncertain. V gave up 3 bases and J gave up 1 base, with 6 bases separating them. CDR1 and CDR2 (germline): SQVTM, ANQGSEA. The CDR3 contains 12 residues. The CDR3, as DNA: TGCAGCGTTGAGGAAGAGAACACTGAAGCTTTCTTT. This codes for CSVEEENTEAFF.

The count of this clone is one. This chain links TRBV6-1 with TRBJ2-1; 8 nucleotides line up with TRBD2. The CDR3 runs 15 residues. Germline CDR1 reads MNHNS; CDR2 reads SASEGT. Germline trimming cut 5 bases from V and 4 bases from J; bases unmatched to any gene: 7. The CDR3 here is CASSLTSGKYNEQFF. The CDR3 DNA reads TGTGCCAGCAGTCTTACTAGCGGAAAATACAATGAGCAGTTCTTC.

The V and J genes are TRBV27 and TRBJ1-2, with a weak D call TRBD1 (5 bases). Trimming cost V 4 bases and J 4 bases, with 13 bases left between them. The CDR3 extends over 14 amino acids. CDR1 and CDR2 (germline): MNHEY, SMNVEV (reference sequence). CDR3: CASSSRTGVYGYTF. DNA for the CDR3: TGTGCCAGCAGTTCGCGGACGGGGGTCTATGGCTACACCTTC.

The V and J genes are TRBV27 and TRBJ2-7; TRBD2 matches 7 bases. The J segment lost 5 bases and the V segment lost 5 bases, leaving 15 bases of the junction unmatched. Germline-derived CDR1 and CDR2 are MNHEY and SMNVEV (reference sequence). This CDR3 comprises 16 residues. CDR3 DNA sequence: TGTGCCAGCAGTCCCCTGGGGGGGGGAGGGCAAGACGAGCAGTACTTC. It specifies CASSPLGGGGQDEQYF.

The rearrangement uses TRBV9 and TRBJ2-5, with 14 bases matching TRBD2. Germline loops: CDR1 SGDLS, CDR2 YYNGEE. V was pared by 3 bases and J by 4 bases, with 8 bases of the junction left unmatched. The CDR3 is 17 amino acids. CDR3 in amino acids: CASSAGLAGGSVETQYF. The CDR3 region has the DNA TGTGCCAGCAGCGCCGGACTAGCGGGAGGATCCGTAGAGACCCAGTACTTC.

Written as DNA, the CDR3 is TGTGCCAGCAGCGAGACTGACGGGAACTTCTATGGCTACACCTTC. Translated: CASSETDGNFYGYTF. The rearrangement uses TRBV2 and TRBJ1-2; no clear D gene. Germline values: CDR1 SNHLY, CDR2 FYNNEI. The CDR3 extends over 15 amino acids. V was cut by 6 bases and J by 4 bases, with 18 bases left in between.

The chain couples TRBV27 to TRBJ2-1; D is ambiguous. The V and J ends lost 5 bases and 5 bases respectively, with 16 bases between them. Germline V lookup: CDR1 MNHEY, CDR2 SMNVEV (reference sequence). This CDR3 is 15 amino acids long. The CDR3 sequence is CASSQPWTQHNEQFF. CDR3 in DNA: TGTGCCAGCAGTCAACCTTGGACGCAACACAATGAGCAGTTCTTC.

V and J are TRBV6-5 and TRBJ2-7; D is ambiguous. This CDR3 is built from 14 residues. Germline V CDR1 and CDR2: MNHEY, SVGAGI. The V gene lost 3 bases and the J gene lost 6 bases, with 15 bases spanning the gap. This chain's CDR3 is CASSYSLSSGEQYF. Here the CDR3 DNA reads TGTGCCAGCAGTTATTCCCTAAGCTCGGGCGAGCAGTACTTC.

The chain couples TRBV7-9 to TRBJ2-2; 9 bases agree with TRBD1. V shed 2 bases, J shed 5 bases, and the junction held 6 bases outside the gene matches. The CDR3 sequence is 16 residues long. Germline values: CDR1 SEHNR, CDR2 FQNEAQ (reference sequence). The DNA of the CDR3 is TGTGCCAGCAGCTTAATTGGGACAGGGAATACCGGGGAGCTGTTTTTT. It is translated as CASSLIGTGNTGELFF.

The V and J genes are TRBV29-1 and TRBJ2-7; 7 bases align to TRBD1. CDR3 length: 18 amino acids. The germline CDR1 and CDR2 sequences are SQVTM and ANQGSEA. With V trimmed by 1 base and J by 2 bases, 17 bases remained unmatched. The CDR3 is CSVEGQGVSGTEAYEQYF. The CDR3 DNA reads TGCAGCGTTGAAGGCCAAGGGGTTTCCGGGACAGAGGCCTACGAGCAGTACTTC.

The chain links TRBV18 to TRBJ2-7; 15 bases map to TRBD2. The V and J ends lost 3 bases and 3 bases, in that order; junction bases with no gene match: 9. CDR1 and CDR2 (germline): KGHSH, LQKENI. The CDR3 loop spans 18 amino acids. Here the CDR3 reads CASSPGLAGGKFDYEQYF. The CDR3 DNA reads as TGTGCCAGCTCACCCGGACTAGCGGGAGGGAAATTCGACTACGAGCAGTACTTC.

V and J are TRBV7-9 and TRBJ2-7; 11 nucleotides align to TRBD2. Germline CDR1 reads SEHNR; CDR2 reads FQNEAQ (reference sequence). CDR3 size: 16 residues. V dropped 6 bases and J dropped 1; count of bases not matched to a gene: 8. DNA for the CDR3: TGTGCCAGCAGTCCTACTAGCGGGAGATCGTCCTACGAGCAGTACTTC. It translates to CASSPTSGRSSYEQYF.

The chain is built from TRBV4-1 and TRBJ2-2; D may correspond to TRBD1 or TRBD2 (6 bases each). The germline V and J ends were trimmed by 3 bases and 0 bases, with 8 bases remaining between them. CDR3 length equals 15 residues. Per germline, CDR1 MGHRA and CDR2 YSYEKL. CDR3 region: CASSQRDTNTGELFF. In DNA, the CDR3 is TGCGCCAGCAGCCAGCGGGACACGAACACCGGGGAGCTGTTTTTT.

The chain has TRBV7-8 and TRBJ2-2; 12 nucleotides agree with TRBD2. From germline, CDR1 is SGHVS and CDR2 FQNEAQ. This CDR3 has 16 residues. V lost 5 bases, J lost 4 bases, and 5 bases stayed unmatched. The CDR3 DNA is TGTGCCAGCAGCGCGACTAGCGGGAGTAGCACCGGGGAGCTGTTTTTT. Protein: CASSATSGSSTGELFF.

J is TRBJ2-7 and V is TRBV5-4; 13 bases map to TRBD2. The CDR3 contains 15 residues. V shed 5 bases, J shed 6 bases, and the junction held 8 bases outside the gene matches. From germline, CDR1 is SGHNT and CDR2 YYREEE (reference sequence). This chain's CDR3 is CASSLWTSGRGEQYF. In DNA, the CDR3 is TGTGCCAGCAGTTTGTGGACTAGCGGGAGAGGCGAGCAGTACTTC. Combining the CDR3 with reference TRBV5-4 and TRBJ2-7 gives the whole variable domain ETGVTQSPTHLIKTRGQQVTLRCSSQSGHNTVSWYQQALGQGPQFIFQYYREEENGRGNFPPRFSGLQFPNYSSELNVNALELDDSALYLCASSLWTSGRGEQYFGPGTRLTVT.

V gene TRBV7-3 combines with J gene TRBJ2-3, with a weak D call TRBD1 (5 bases). Trimming left V 5 bases short and J 2 bases short, with 20 bases between. Germline loops: CDR1 SGHTA, CDR2 FQGTGA. The CDR3 totals 17 residues. The CDR3 spells CASSDFVLGAPTDTQYF. In DNA form, the CDR3 reads TGTGCCAGCAGCGATTTTGTATTAGGGGCCCCCACAGATACGCAGTATTTT.

The chain links TRBV12-5 to TRBJ2-2, with TRBD2 as a possible D gene (6 bases). CDR3 length: 16 amino acids. Trimming stripped 0 bases from V and 3 bases from J, with 11 bases between. Germline V gene data show CDR1 as LGHNT and CDR2 as FRNRAP. CDR3: CASGLVLEGHTGELFF. For the CDR3, the DNA is TGTGCTAGTGGTTTGGTACTGGAGGGTCACACCGGGGAGCTGTTTTTT.

The chain employs TRBV7-9 and TRBJ2-5; TRBD2 agrees at 8 bases. The CDR3 consists of 14 residues. Looked up from germline, CDR1 is SEHNR and CDR2 is FQNEAQ (reference sequence). V gave up 5 bases and J gave up 5 bases; unmatched junction bases: 7. The CDR3 DNA follows: TGTGCCAGCAGCGATATCCCGGGAGGGGAGACCCAGTACTTC. This sequence encodes CASSDIPGGETQYF.

V gene TRBV4-3 combines with J gene TRBJ1-1; TRBD1 might be the D (5 bases). CDR1 is LGHNA, CDR2 YSLEER, per germline. Trimming pared 0 bases from V and 1 base from J, leaving 9 bases between. This CDR3 comprises 15 residues. CDR3 DNA: TGCGCCAGCAGCCAAGAACAGGAGGGGAACACTGAAGCTTTCTTT. As protein: CASSQEQEGNTEAFF.

V gene TRBV7-2 combines with J gene TRBJ1-5; 11 bases are a match to TRBD1. Per the germline V gene, CDR1 is SGHTA and CDR2 is FQGNSA. The V and J ends lost 0 bases and 3 bases, in that order; junction bases with no gene match: 10. This CDR3 contains 19 residues. Here the CDR3 DNA reads TGTGCCAGCAGCTTAGCTCAGGGACAGGGGGGCCTCTTCAATCAGCCCCAGCATTTT. It encodes CASSLAQGQGGLFNQPQHF.

The chain links TRBV30 to TRBJ2-5; TRBD1 matches at 10 bases. This CDR3 is 15 amino acids long. With 7 bases clipped from V and 2 bases from J, the junction kept 10 bases outside the gene matches. Germline V CDR1 and CDR2: GTSNPN, SVGIG (reference sequence). The CDR3 nucleotides read TGTGCCTCCCAACGGGGACAGGGGACTCAAGAGACCCAGTACTTC. The encoded protein is CASQRGQGTQETQYF.

A single count supports this clone. J is TRBJ1-1 and V is TRBV27; possibly TRBD1 for D (5 bases). V gave up 6 bases and J gave up 6 bases, with 17 bases separating them. The CDR3 extends over 14 amino acids. CDR1 MNHEY and CDR2 SMNVEV come from the germline V gene (reference sequence). The CDR3 nucleotides are TGTGCCAGCAGCGAATCAGGGTGGAGGGCTGAAGCTTTCTTT. Translating it yields CASSESGWRAEAFF.

V gene TRBV12-5 combines with J gene TRBJ1-1, with 8 bases aligning to TRBD1. This CDR3 contains 15 residues. CDR1 is LGHNT, CDR2 FRNRAP, per germline. With 2 bases clipped from V and 6 bases from J, the junction kept 8 bases outside the gene matches. CDR3 sequence reads: CASGLSAGGFAEAFF. The CDR3 bases are TGTGCTAGTGGTTTGTCGGCAGGGGGCTTCGCTGAAGCTTTCTTT.